This entry lists 14 T cell receptor beta chains sequenced from one sample in a study of blood T cell repertoires in COVID-19. Profiling relied on immunoSEQ multiplex PCR, and the TCRdb table lists in-frame clones only, not all of them. This table holds 200,000 to 250,000 clones, 65% to 90% found once. Material for sequencing was peripheral blood. The receptors derive from a man aged 80 or over with acute or convalescent COVID-19.

The CDR3: CASSPSPLRASGSTDTQYF. CDR3 nucleotides: TGTGCCAGCTCACCATCCCCGCTACGGGCTAGCGGGAGTACAGATACGCAGTATTTT. V gene TRBV18 combines with J gene TRBJ2-3, with 10 nucleotides matching TRBD2. The CDR3 contains 19 residues. Trimming took 2 bases from V and 3 from J; bases not matched to a gene: 14. Germline-derived CDR1 and CDR2 are KGHSH and LQKENI.

This sequence joins TRBV7-3 and TRBJ1-5, with a tentative D call TRBD1 (5 bases). Germline-derived CDR1 and CDR2 are SGHTA and FQGTGA. Trimming took 5 bases from V and 4 from J, leaving 21 bases between them. The CDR3 has 17 residues. The CDR3 DNA sequence: TGTGCCAGCAGCCGAATAGGGGCCGATAATCGGAATCAGCCCCAGCATTTT. Protein sequence: CASSRIGADNRNQPQHF. Full variable domain (rest looked up from reference TRBV7-3 and TRBJ1-5): GAGVSQTPSNKVTEKGKYVELRCDPISGHTALYWYRQSLGQGPEFLIYFQGTGAADDSGLPNDRFFAVRPEGSVSTLKIQRTERGDSAVYLCASSRIGADNRNQPQHFGDGTRLSIL.

The rearrangement joins TRBV27 to TRBJ1-5; D uncertain. Germline V lookup: CDR1 MNHEY, CDR2 SMNVEV (reference sequence). The CDR3 totals 18 residues. Trimming removed 5 bases from V and 2 bases from J, with 22 bases in between. The CDR3 region has the DNA TGTGCCAGCAGTCTAAGGCCCCCCCTCCTCGCGGGCAATCAGCCCCAGCATTTT. This gives the protein CASSLRPPLLAGNQPQHF.

The chain joins TRBV9 to TRBJ1-3; D not resolved. The CDR3 loop spans 18 amino acids. Germline CDR1 reads SGDLS; CDR2 reads YYNGEE. Trimming stripped 0 bases from V and 0 bases from J, with 16 bases between. CDR3 DNA: TGTGCCAGCAGCGTAGTGGGTGAGGCAGAGGGCTCTGGAAACACCATATATTTT. It yields the protein CASSVVGEAEGSGNTIYF.

The V and J genes are TRBV6-5 and TRBJ2-7, with 7 nucleotides matching TRBD2. CDR1 and CDR2 from the germline V gene are MNHEY and SVGAGI. This CDR3 has 14 residues. V shed 2 bases, J shed 6 bases, and the junction held 7 bases outside the gene matches. The CDR3 reads CASSYGGSQGEQYV. The CDR3 DNA sequence: TGTGCCAGCAGTTACGGCGGGAGTCAAGGCGAGCAGTACGTC.

This chain links TRBV6-5 with TRBJ2-2, with 9 bases that match TRBD1. The CDR3 runs 15 residues. CDR1 is MNHEY, CDR2 SVGAGI, per germline. J was trimmed by 4 bases and V by 6 bases; bases with no gene match: 6. This CDR3 is CASRPPGQGTGELFF. The CDR3 DNA is TGTGCCAGCAGACCCCCGGGACAGGGCACCGGGGAGCTGTTTTTT.

V and J are TRBV12-3 or TRBV12-4 and TRBJ2-2; D gene uncertain. The V end lost 2 bases, the J end lost 6 bases, and 4 bases lay between the germline ends. The CDR3 has 12 amino acids. CDR3 loop: CASSLLPGELFF. In DNA, the CDR3 is TGTGCCAGCAGTTTACTCCCCGGGGAGCTGTTTTTT.

The chain recombines TRBV12-3 or TRBV12-4 with TRBJ2-5, with 7 nucleotides matching TRBD1. Trimming took 5 bases from V and 2 from J; bases not matched to a gene: 2. The CDR3 consists of 13 residues. Here the CDR3 reads CASSRDSQETQYF. CDR3 nucleotide sequence: TGTGCCAGCAGTCGGGACAGTCAAGAGACCCAGTACTTC.

In its sample, this clone was seen once. This chain connects TRBV5-1 to TRBJ2-2; TRBD2 matches 9 bases. The CDR3 has 15 residues. V lost 4 bases, J lost 7 bases, and 8 bases stayed unmatched. Germline CDR1 is SGHRS and CDR2 is YFSETQ. CDR3 DNA sequence: TGCGCCAGCAGCAATAGCGGGAGTAAGGGCGGGGAGCTGTTTTTT. This encodes CASSNSGSKGGELFF.

V usage is TRBV15 and J usage is TRBJ2-1, with 14 bases fitting TRBD2. The CDR3 length is 19 residues. Germline V gene sequence: CDR1 LNHNV, CDR2 YYDKDF (reference sequence). V lost 2 bases and J lost 5; bases outside the gene matches: 11. CDR3 amino acids: CATSRIGGTSGRGNNEQFF. In DNA, the CDR3 is TGTGCCACCAGCAGAATAGGTGGGACTAGCGGGAGAGGTAACAATGAGCAGTTCTTC.

This clone has only one observation. The chain carries TRBV25-1 and TRBJ2-5; a weak D match, TRBD2 (5 bases). Trimming removed 10 bases at V and 1 base at J, with 13 bases between. CDR1 is MGHDK and CDR2 is SYGVNS in the germline V gene. The CDR3 contains 13 residues. CDR3 in amino acids: CAIADGGQETQYF. The CDR3, as DNA: TGTGCCATCGCCGATGGAGGCCAAGAGACCCAGTACTTC.

The chain carries TRBV7-2 and TRBJ2-2, with 13 bases identical to TRBD2. Germline V gene data show CDR1 as SGHTA and CDR2 as FQGNSA. J gave up 4 bases and V 5 bases, and 4 bases lay outside the gene matches. The CDR3 sequence is 16 residues long. Here the CDR3 reads CASSPTSGRTTGELFF. CDR3 nucleotide sequence: TGTGCCAGCAGCCCGACTAGCGGGAGGACCACCGGGGAGCTGTTTTTT.

The chain is built from TRBV7-6 and TRBJ2-2; a weak D match, TRBD1 (7 bases). Germline lookup yields CDR1 SGHVS and CDR2 FNYEAQ. The CDR3 consists of 17 residues. Trimming stripped 1 base from V and 5 bases from J, with 17 bases between. CDR3 sequence (DNA): TGTGCCAGCAGCTTAGTGAGGAGGGGGCGCGGAACCGGGGAGCTGTTTTTT. This codes for CASSLVRRGRGTGELFF.

This sequence joins TRBV13 and TRBJ1-4; unclear D gene. V was cut by 2 bases and J by 1 base, with 5 bases left in between. Germline CDR1 reads PRHDT; CDR2 reads FYEKMQ (reference sequence). The CDR3 contains 14 residues. The CDR3, as DNA: TGTGCCAGCAGCTTACTGTTAACTAATGAAAAACTGTTTTTT. The encoded protein is CASSLLLTNEKLFF.